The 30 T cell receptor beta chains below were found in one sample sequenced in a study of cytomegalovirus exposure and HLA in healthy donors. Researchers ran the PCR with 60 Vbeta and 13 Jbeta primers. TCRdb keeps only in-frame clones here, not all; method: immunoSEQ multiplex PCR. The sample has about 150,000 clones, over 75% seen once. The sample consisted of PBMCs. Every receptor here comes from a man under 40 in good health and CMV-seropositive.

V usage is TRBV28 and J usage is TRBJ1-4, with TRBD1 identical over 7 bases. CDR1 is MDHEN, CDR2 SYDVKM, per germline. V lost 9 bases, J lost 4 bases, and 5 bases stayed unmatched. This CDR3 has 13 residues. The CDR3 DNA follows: TGTGCCAGTGGGACAGCTCTTAATGAAAAACTGTTTTTT. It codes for CASGTALNEKLFF.

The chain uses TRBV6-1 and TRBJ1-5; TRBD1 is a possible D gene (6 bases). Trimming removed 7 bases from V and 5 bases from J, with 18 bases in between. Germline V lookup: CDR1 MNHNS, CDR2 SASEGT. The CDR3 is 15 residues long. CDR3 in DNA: TGTGCCAGCAAATTCCGAGGGGGGGCCGATCAGCCCCAGCATTTT. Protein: CASKFRGGADQPQHF.

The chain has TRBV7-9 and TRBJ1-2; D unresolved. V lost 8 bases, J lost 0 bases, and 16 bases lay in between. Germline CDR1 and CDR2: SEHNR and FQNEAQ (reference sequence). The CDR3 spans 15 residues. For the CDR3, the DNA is TGTGCCAGCCGTATCGAGGGCGAGACTAACTATGGCTACACCTTC. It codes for CASRIEGETNYGYTF.

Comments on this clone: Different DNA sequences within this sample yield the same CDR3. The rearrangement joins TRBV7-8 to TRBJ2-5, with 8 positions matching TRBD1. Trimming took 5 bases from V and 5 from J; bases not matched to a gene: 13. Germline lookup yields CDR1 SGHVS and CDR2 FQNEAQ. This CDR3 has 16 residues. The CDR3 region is CASSQWGQGAWETQYF. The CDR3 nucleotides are TGTGCCAGCAGCCAGTGGGGCCAGGGGGCATGGGAGACCCAGTACTTC.

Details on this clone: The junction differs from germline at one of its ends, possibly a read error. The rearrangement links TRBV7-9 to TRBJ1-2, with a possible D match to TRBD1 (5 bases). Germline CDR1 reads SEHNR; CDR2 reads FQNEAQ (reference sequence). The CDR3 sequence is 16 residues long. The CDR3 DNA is TGTTCCAGCAGCTTCGCCCGGAGGGAGGGGCACTATGGCTACACCTTC. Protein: CSSSFARREGHYGYTF.

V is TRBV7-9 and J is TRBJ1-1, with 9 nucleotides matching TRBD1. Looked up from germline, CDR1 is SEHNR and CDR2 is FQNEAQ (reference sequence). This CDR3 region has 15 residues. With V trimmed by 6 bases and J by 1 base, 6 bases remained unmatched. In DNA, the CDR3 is TGTGCCAGCAGAAGCCAGGGACAGGGGAACACTGAAGCTTTCTTT. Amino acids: CASRSQGQGNTEAFF. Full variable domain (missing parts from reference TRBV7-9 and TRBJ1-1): DTGVSQNPRHKITKRGQNVTFRCDPISEHNRLYWYRQTLGQGPEFLTYFQNEAQLEKSRLLSDRFSAERPKGSFSTLEIQRTEQGDSAMYLCASRSQGQGNTEAFFGQGTRLTVV.

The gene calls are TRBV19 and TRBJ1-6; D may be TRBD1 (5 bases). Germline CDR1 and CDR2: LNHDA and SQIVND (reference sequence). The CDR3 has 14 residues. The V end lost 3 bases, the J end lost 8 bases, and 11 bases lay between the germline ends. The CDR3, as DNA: TGTGCCAGTAGTATCTCCTGGGGGGATTCACCCCTCCACTTT. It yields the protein CASSISWGDSPLHF.

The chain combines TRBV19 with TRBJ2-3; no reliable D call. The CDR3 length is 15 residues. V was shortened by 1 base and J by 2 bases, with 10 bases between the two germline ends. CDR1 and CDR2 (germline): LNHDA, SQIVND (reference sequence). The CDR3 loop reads CASSIGATNTDTQYF. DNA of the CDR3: TGTGCCAGTAGTATAGGAGCCACTAACACAGATACGCAGTATTTT.

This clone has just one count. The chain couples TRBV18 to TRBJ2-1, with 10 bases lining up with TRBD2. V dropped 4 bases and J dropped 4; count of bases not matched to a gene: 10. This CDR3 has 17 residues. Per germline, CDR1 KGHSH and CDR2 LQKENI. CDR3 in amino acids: CASSHRLAGERYNEQFF. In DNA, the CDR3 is TGTGCCAGCTCACACCGACTAGCGGGTGAACGATACAATGAGCAGTTCTTC.

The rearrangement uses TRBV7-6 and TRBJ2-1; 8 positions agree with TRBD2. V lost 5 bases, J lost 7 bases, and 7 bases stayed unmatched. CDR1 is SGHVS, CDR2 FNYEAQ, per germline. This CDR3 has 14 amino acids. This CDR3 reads CASSPKREKNEQFF. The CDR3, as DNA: TGTGCCAGCAGCCCCAAGCGGGAGAAAAATGAGCAGTTCTTC.

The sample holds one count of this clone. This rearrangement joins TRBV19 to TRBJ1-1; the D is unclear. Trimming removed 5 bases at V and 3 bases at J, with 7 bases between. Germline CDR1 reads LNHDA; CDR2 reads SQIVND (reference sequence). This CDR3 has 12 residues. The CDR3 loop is CASSQVYTEAFF. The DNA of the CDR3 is TGTGCCAGTAGTCAGGTTTACACTGAAGCTTTCTTT.

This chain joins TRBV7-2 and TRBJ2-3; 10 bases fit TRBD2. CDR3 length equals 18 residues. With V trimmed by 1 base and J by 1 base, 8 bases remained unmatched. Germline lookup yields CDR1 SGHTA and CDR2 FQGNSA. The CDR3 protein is CASSLGTSGWAGTDTQYF. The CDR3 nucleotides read TGTGCCAGCAGCTTAGGGACTAGCGGATGGGCTGGCACAGATACGCAGTATTTT.

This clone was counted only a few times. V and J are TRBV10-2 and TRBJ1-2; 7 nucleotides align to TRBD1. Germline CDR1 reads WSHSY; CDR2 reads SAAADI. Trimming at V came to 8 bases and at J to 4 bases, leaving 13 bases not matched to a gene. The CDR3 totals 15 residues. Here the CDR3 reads CASSRPGTDAYGYTF. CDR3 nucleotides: TGCGCCAGCTCCAGACCTGGGACAGACGCCTATGGCTACACCTTC.

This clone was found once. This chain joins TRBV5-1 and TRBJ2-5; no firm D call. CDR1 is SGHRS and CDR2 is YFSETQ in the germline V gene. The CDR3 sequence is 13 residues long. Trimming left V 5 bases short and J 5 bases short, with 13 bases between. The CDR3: CASSYVGEETQYF. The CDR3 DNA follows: TGCGCCAGCAGTTATGTGGGCGAGGAGACCCAGTACTTC.

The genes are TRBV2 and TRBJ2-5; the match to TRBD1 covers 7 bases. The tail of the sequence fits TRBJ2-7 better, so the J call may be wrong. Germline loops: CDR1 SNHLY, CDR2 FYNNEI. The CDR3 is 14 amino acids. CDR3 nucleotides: TGTGCCAGCAGACAGGGACAGTCGATCTACGAGCAGTACTTC. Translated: CASRQGQSIYEQYF.

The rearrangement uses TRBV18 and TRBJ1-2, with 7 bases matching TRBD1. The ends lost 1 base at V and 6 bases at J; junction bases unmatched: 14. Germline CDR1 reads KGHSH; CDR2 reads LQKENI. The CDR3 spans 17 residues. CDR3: CASSPRSGGGFLDGYTF. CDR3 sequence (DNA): TGTGCCAGCTCACCACGTTCAGGGGGAGGCTTTTTAGATGGCTACACCTTC.

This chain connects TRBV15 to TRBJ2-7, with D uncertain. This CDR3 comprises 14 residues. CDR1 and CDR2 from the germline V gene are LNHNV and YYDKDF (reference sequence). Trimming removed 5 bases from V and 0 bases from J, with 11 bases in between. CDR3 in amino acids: CATSANSNSYEQYF. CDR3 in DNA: TGTGCCACCAGCGCAAACAGTAACTCCTACGAGCAGTACTTC.

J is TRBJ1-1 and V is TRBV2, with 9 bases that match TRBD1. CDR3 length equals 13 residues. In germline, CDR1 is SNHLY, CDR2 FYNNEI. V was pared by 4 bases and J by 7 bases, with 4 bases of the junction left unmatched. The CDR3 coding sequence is TGTGCCAGCAGTGTGGGGACAGGGTTTGAAGCTTTCTTT. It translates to CASSVGTGFEAFF.

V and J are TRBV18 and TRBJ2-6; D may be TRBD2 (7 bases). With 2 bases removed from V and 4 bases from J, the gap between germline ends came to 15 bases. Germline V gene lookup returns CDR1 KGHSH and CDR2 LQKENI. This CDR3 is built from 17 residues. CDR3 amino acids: CASSPIGGGSGANVLTF. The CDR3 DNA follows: TGTGCCAGCTCACCAATCGGCGGGGGCTCAGGGGCCAACGTCCTGACTTTC.

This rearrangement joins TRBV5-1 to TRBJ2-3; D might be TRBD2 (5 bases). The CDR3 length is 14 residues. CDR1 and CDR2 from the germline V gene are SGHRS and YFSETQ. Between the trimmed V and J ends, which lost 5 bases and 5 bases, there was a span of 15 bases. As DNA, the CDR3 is TGCGCCAGCAGACGGGGTCATGGAGGAGATACGCAGTATTTT. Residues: CASRRGHGGDTQYF.

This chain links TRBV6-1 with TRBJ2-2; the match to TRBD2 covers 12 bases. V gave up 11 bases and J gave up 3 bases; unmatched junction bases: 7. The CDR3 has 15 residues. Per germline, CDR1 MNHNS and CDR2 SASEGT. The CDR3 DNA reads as TGTGCCGTCGCGACTAGCGGGGGAGACACCGGGGAGCTGTTTTTT. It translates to CAVATSGGDTGELFF.

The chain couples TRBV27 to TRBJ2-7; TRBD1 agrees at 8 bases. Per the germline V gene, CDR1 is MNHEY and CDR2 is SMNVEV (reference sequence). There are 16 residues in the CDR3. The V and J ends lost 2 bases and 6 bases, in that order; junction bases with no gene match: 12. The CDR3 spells CASSLRITGGWGEQYF. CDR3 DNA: TGTGCCAGCAGTTTACGGATTACAGGGGGATGGGGCGAGCAGTACTTC.

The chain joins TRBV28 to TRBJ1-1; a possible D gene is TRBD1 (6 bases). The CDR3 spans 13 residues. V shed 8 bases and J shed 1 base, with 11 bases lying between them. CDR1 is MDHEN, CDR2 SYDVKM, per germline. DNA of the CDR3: TGTGCCAGCGGCTCGGACAGGAACACTGAAGCTTTCTTT. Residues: CASGSDRNTEAFF.

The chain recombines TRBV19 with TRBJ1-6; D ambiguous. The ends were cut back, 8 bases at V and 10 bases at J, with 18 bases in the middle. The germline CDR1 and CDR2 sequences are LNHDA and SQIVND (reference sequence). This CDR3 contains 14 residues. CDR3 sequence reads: CASQMFGEGSPLHF. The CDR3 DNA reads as TGTGCCAGTCAAATGTTCGGAGAGGGCTCACCCCTCCACTTT.

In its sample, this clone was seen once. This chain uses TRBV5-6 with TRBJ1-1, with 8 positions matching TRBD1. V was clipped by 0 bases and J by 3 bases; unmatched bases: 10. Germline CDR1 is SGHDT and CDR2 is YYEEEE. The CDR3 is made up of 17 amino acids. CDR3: CASSLGDGQGLYTEAFF. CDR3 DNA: TGTGCCAGCAGCTTGGGGGACGGACAGGGTTTGTACACTGAAGCTTTCTTT.

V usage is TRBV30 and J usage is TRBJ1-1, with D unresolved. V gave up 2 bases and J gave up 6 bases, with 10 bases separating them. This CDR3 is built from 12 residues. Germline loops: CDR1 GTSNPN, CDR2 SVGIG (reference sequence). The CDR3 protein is CAWSLFRSEAFF. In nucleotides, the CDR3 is TGTGCCTGGAGTCTTTTTCGGTCTGAAGCTTTCTTT. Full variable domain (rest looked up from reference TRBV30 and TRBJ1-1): SQTIHQWPATLVQPVGSPLSLECTVEGTSNPNLYWYRQAAGRGLQLLFYSVGIGQISSEVPQNLSASRPQDRQFILSSKKLLLSDSGFYLCAWSLFRSEAFFGQGTRLTVV.

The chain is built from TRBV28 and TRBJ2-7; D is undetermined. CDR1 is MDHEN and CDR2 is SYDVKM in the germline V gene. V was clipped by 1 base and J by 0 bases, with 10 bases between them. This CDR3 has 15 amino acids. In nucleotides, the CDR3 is TGTGCCAGCAGTTTATCCCCGGGTGGCTCCTACGAGCAGTACTTC. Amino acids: CASSLSPGGSYEQYF.

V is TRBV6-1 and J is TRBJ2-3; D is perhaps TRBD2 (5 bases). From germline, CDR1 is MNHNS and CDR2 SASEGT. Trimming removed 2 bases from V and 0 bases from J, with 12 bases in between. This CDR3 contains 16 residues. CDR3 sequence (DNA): TGTGCCAGCAGTGAAAACGGGGTGCAGAGCACAGATACGCAGTATTTT. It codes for CASSENGVQSTDTQYF.

CDR3 protein: CASSLGPPSGRGAYNEQFF. Here the CDR3 DNA reads TGTGCCAGCAGCTTAGGTCCCCCTAGCGGGAGAGGGGCCTACAATGAGCAGTTCTTC. The rearrangement links TRBV7-9 to TRBJ2-1; TRBD2 matches 10 bases. The CDR3 has 19 amino acids. V trimming: 1 base; J trimming: 2 bases; junction bases outside the gene matches: 11. The germline V gene has CDR1 SEHNR and CDR2 FQNEAQ (reference sequence). Full variable domain (outside the CDR3, taken from reference TRBV7-9 and TRBJ2-1): DTGVSQNPRHKITKRGQNVTFRCDPISEHNRLYWYRQTLGQGPEFLTYFQNEAQLEKSRLLSDRFSAERPKGSFSTLEIQRTEQGDSAMYLCASSLGPPSGRGAYNEQFFGPGTRLTVL.

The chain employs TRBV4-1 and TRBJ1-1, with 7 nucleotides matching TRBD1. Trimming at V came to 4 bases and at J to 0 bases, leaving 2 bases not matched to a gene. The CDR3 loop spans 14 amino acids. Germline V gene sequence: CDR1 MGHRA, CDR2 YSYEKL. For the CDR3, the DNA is TGCGCCAGCAGCCTGGGACAGTTGAACACTGAAGCTTTCTTT. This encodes CASSLGQLNTEAFF.